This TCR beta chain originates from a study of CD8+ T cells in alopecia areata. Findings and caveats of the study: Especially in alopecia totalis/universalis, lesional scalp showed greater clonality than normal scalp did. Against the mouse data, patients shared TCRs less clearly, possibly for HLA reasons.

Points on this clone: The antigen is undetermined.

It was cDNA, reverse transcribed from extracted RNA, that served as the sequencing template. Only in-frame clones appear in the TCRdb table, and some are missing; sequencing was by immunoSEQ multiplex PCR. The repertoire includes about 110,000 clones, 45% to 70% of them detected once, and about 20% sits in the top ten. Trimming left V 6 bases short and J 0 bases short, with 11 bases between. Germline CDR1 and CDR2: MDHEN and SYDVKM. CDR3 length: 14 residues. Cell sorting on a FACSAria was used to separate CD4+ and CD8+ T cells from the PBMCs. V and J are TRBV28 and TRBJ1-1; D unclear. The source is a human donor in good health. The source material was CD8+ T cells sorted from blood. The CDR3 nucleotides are TGTGCCAGCAGGCCCTTAATGGTGAACACTGAAGCTTTCTTT. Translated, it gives CASRPLMVNTEAFF.